This is a list of T cell receptor beta chains from one sample in a study of T cell changes during pregnancy in multiple sclerosis. TCRdb keeps only in-frame clones here, not all; method: immunoSEQ multiplex PCR. The sample holds over 25,000 clones, 90% seen once. The input for sequencing was CD4+ T cells from peripheral blood mononuclear cells, taken in the second trimester of pregnancy. The receptor source for this set is a female donor in good health, enrolled as a control in a pregnancy study. Each CDR3 is given with its conserved first and last residue. A D gene is named only where the DNA matches it firmly. Size values are once, few and many counts, or a class for expanded clones, and some rows have none.

J gene: TRBJ1-1
V gene: TRBV2
D gene: NA
clone size: NA
CDR3 protein: CASREIYTEAFF
CDR3 DNA: TGTGCCAGCAGGGAGATCTACACTGAAGCTTTCTTT

J gene: TRBJ2-1
V gene: TRBV10-3
D gene: NA
clone size: NA
CDR3 protein: CASTDTSYNEQFF
CDR3 DNA: TGTGCCAGTACGGACACCTCCTACAATGAGCAGTTCTTC

J gene: TRBJ2-1
V gene: TRBV7-2
D gene: TRBD1
clone size: NA
CDR3 protein: CASGRWTGGYNEQFF
CDR3 DNA: TGTGCCAGCGGCAGATGGACAGGGGGGTACAATGAGCAGTTCTTC

J gene: TRBJ1-4
V gene: TRBV11-3
D gene: TRBD1
clone size: NA
CDR3 protein: CASSLGGQGREKLFF
CDR3 DNA: TGTGCCAGCAGCTTAGGGGGACAGGGGAGAGAAAAACTGTTTTTT

J gene: TRBJ1-1
V gene: TRBV9
D gene: TRBD1
clone size: NA
CDR3 protein: CASSPRGDSLNTEAFF
CDR3 DNA: TGTGCCAGCAGCCCGAGGGGGGACAGCCTGAACACTGAAGCTTTCTTT

J gene: TRBJ1-5
V gene: TRBV6-1
D gene: NA
clone size: NA
CDR3 protein: CASRSPAGQNQPQHF
CDR3 DNA: TGTGCCAGCCGGAGCCCGGCAGGGCAAAATCAGCCCCAGCATTTT

J gene: TRBJ2-3
V gene: TRBV7-8
D gene: NA
clone size: NA
CDR3 protein: CASSLQTDTQYF
CDR3 DNA: TGTGCCAGCAGCCTCCAGACAGATACGCAGTATTTT

J gene: TRBJ2-2
V gene: TRBV5-6
D gene: TRBD1
clone size: NA
CDR3 protein: CASSIDRTGVLVGELFF
CDR3 DNA: TGTGCCAGCAGTATCGACAGGACAGGGGTCCTAGTGGGGGAGCTGTTTTTT

J gene: TRBJ1-1
V gene: TRBV10-2
D gene: NA
clone size: NA
CDR3 protein: CASTGVRNTEAFF
CDR3 DNA: TGCGCCAGCACTGGAGTCAGGAACACTGAAGCTTTCTTT

J gene: TRBJ1-2
V gene: TRBV28
D gene: NA
clone size: NA
CDR3 protein: CASSLLAGSGYTF
CDR3 DNA: TGTGCCAGCAGTTTATTAGCAGGGTCGGGCTACACCTTC

J gene: TRBJ2-7
V gene: TRBV19
D gene: NA
clone size: NA
CDR3 protein: CASSIKGNSWEQYF
CDR3 DNA: TGTGCCAGTAGTATAAAGGGGAATAGTTGGGAGCAGTACTTC

J gene: TRBJ2-2
V gene: TRBV14
D gene: NA
clone size: once
CDR3 protein: CASSPGAFNTGELFF
CDR3 DNA: TGTGCCAGCAGTCCAGGGGCCTTCAACACCGGGGAGCTGTTTTTT

J gene: TRBJ1-1
V gene: TRBV6-5
D gene: NA
clone size: NA
CDR3 protein: CASTGRAEAFF
CDR3 DNA: TGTGCCAGCACCGGGAGGGCTGAAGCTTTCTTT

J gene: TRBJ1-5
V gene: TRBV6-5
D gene: TRBD1
clone size: NA
CDR3 protein: CASSQGQDSNQPQHF
CDR3 DNA: TGTGCCAGCAGCCAGGGACAGGATAGCAATCAGCCCCAGCATTTT

J gene: TRBJ1-1
V gene: TRBV18
D gene: TRBD1
clone size: NA
CDR3 protein: CASSSTGALTEAFF
CDR3 DNA: TGTGCCAGCTCATCGACAGGGGCGCTCACTGAAGCTTTCTTT

J gene: TRBJ2-3
V gene: TRBV7-2
D gene: TRBD2
clone size: NA
CDR3 protein: CASSLTSGGAGIGTDTQYF
CDR3 DNA: TGTGCCAGCAGCTTGACTAGCGGGGGGGCTGGGATCGGCACAGATACGCAGTATTTT

J gene: TRBJ2-1
V gene: TRBV10-3
D gene: TRBD2
clone size: NA
CDR3 protein: CAIKGLAGVSGTYNEQFF
CDR3 DNA: TGTGCCATCAAAGGACTAGCGGGAGTATCTGGTACCTACAATGAGCAGTTCTTC

J gene: TRBJ1-2
V gene: TRBV7-2
D gene: NA
clone size: NA
CDR3 protein: CASSSDGGAYGYTF
CDR3 DNA: TGTGCCAGCAGCTCGGACGGAGGCGCCTATGGCTACACCTTC

J gene: TRBJ1-2
V gene: TRBV6-1
D gene: TRBD1
clone size: NA
CDR3 protein: CASSTGGRGYTF
CDR3 DNA: TGTGCCAGCAGTACAGGGGGCCGCGGCTACACCTTC

J gene: TRBJ2-2
V gene: TRBV7-2
D gene: NA
clone size: few
CDR3 protein: CASGQATGTGELFF
CDR3 DNA: TGTGCCAGCGGACAAGCCACAGGCACCGGGGAGCTGTTTTTT

J gene: TRBJ2-3
V gene: TRBV11-1
D gene: TRBD2
clone size: once
CDR3 protein: CASSKGTSGVTDTQYF
CDR3 DNA: TGTGCCAGCAGCAAGGGGACTAGCGGGGTCACAGATACGCAGTATTTT

J gene: TRBJ2-7
V gene: TRBV10-2
D gene: TRBD2
clone size: NA
CDR3 protein: CASSHGGAIYEQYF
CDR3 DNA: TGCGCCAGCAGTCACGGGGGGGCTATATACGAGCAGTACTTC